Listed below are T cell receptor beta chains from one sample, sequenced in a study of cytomegalovirus exposure and HLA in healthy donors. Sequencing was performed with immunoSEQ multiplex PCR; in TCRdb, only in-frame clones are kept and a portion is missing. The data show about 140,000 clones, about 75% seen once. The source material was PBMCs. These TCRs come from a woman in her twenties or thirties in good health and CMV-seronegative. Both conserved end residues are part of each CDR3. The D gene is left open where the match is weak. Clone size is given for some rows only: seen once, a few or many times, or a class if the clone is expanded.

len: 16
d_gene: TRBD2
abundance: -
j_gene: TRBJ2-2
v_gene: TRBV7-8
CDR3nt: TGTGCCAGCAGCTCCAGACTAGCGGGGGTCACCGGGGAGCTGTTTTTT
CDR3aa: CASSSRLAGVTGELFF

len: 18
d_gene: TRBD2
abundance: -
j_gene: TRBJ2-5
v_gene: TRBV9
CDR3nt: TGTGCCAGCAGCGTCGGTAGCGGGGGGACACACCAGCAAGAGACCCAGTACTTC
CDR3aa: CASSVGSGGTHQQETQYF

len: 13
d_gene: -
abundance: -
j_gene: TRBJ1-1
v_gene: TRBV6-1
CDR3nt: TGTGCCAGCAGTGAAGTCAGGGAGGCAGAAGCTTTCTTT
CDR3aa: CASSEVREAEAFF

len: 14
d_gene: TRBD1
abundance: -
j_gene: TRBJ1-4
v_gene: TRBV10-2
CDR3nt: TGCGCCAGCAGTGGGGACAGACTGGGTGAAAAACTGTTTTTT
CDR3aa: CASSGDRLGEKLFF

len: 15
d_gene: -
abundance: -
j_gene: TRBJ1-1
v_gene: TRBV5-1
CDR3nt: TGCGCCAGCAGCTTGGTGACAAAAGATCCAAATGGAGCTTTCTTT
CDR3aa: CASSLVTKDPNGAFF

len: 15
d_gene: -
abundance: few
j_gene: TRBJ2-3
v_gene: TRBV9
CDR3nt: TGTGCCAGCAGCGTAGTGGGGCATGGCACAGATACGCAGTATTTT
CDR3aa: CASSVVGHGTDTQYF

len: 14
d_gene: -
abundance: -
j_gene: TRBJ1-5
v_gene: TRBV12-1
CDR3nt: TGTGCCAGCAGCTTTACCAGGAAAAATCAGCCCCAGCATTTT
CDR3aa: CASSFTRKNQPQHF

len: 14
d_gene: TRBD1
abundance: once
j_gene: TRBJ1-5
v_gene: TRBV6-5
CDR3nt: TGTGCCAGCAGTGCAGGGACAGAGAATCAGCCCCAGCATTTT
CDR3aa: CASSAGTENQPQHF

len: 18
d_gene: -
abundance: few
j_gene: TRBJ2-3
v_gene: TRBV12-2
CDR3nt: TGTGCAAGTCGCTTCGACCCGGACACACGGAGGGTCACAGATACGCAGTATTTT
CDR3aa: CASRFDPDTRRVTDTQYF

len: 15
d_gene: TRBD1
abundance: -
j_gene: TRBJ2-5
v_gene: TRBV9
CDR3nt: TGTGCCAGCACCCGTGTGGGACAGCCGGGGGAGACCCAGTACTTC
CDR3aa: CASTRVGQPGETQYF

len: 13
d_gene: -
abundance: few
j_gene: TRBJ1-4
v_gene: TRBV10-1
CDR3nt: TGCGCCAGCAGGTCTTCGGCTAATGAAAAACTGTTTTTT
CDR3aa: CASRSSANEKLFF

len: 15
d_gene: TRBD2
abundance: -
j_gene: TRBJ2-7
v_gene: TRBV27
CDR3nt: TGTGCCACCTTCAAGCTAGCGGGGGGGAACTACGAGCAGTACTTC
CDR3aa: CATFKLAGGNYEQYF

len: 17
d_gene: -
abundance: -
j_gene: TRBJ1-5
v_gene: TRBV21-1
CDR3nt: TGTGCCAGCAGCAAAGATGGAGGGCAGGGGGTGAATCAGCCCCAGCATTTT
CDR3aa: CASSKDGGQGVNQPQHF

len: 14
d_gene: TRBD2
abundance: -
j_gene: TRBJ2-5
v_gene: TRBV7-2
CDR3nt: TGTGCCAGCAGCTTAGGAAGGGAGGGAGGGACCCAGTACTTC
CDR3aa: CASSLGREGGTQYF

len: 15
d_gene: -
abundance: -
j_gene: TRBJ2-1
v_gene: TRBV11-3
CDR3nt: TGTGCCAGCAGCTTAGGGCGTAGGGGCCACAATGAGCAGTTCTTC
CDR3aa: CASSLGRRGHNEQFF

len: 12
d_gene: TRBD1
abundance: -
j_gene: TRBJ1-1
v_gene: TRBV18
CDR3nt: TGTGCCAGCTCACCGGACAGGGCTGAAGCTTTCTTT
CDR3aa: CASSPDRAEAFF

len: 13
d_gene: -
abundance: -
j_gene: TRBJ1-2
v_gene: TRBV10-2
CDR3nt: TGCGCCAGCAAGGCCAACCTAGTCTATGGCTACACCTTC
CDR3aa: CASKANLVYGYTF

len: 15
d_gene: TRBD1
abundance: -
j_gene: TRBJ2-2
v_gene: TRBV27
CDR3nt: TGTGCCAGCAGTTTCCAGGGGGCGCGGGGCGGGGAGCTGTTTTTT
CDR3aa: CASSFQGARGGELFF

len: 15
d_gene: -
abundance: few
j_gene: TRBJ2-5
v_gene: TRBV5-5
CDR3nt: TGTGCCAGCAGCTTGGGGACTCCCACCCAAGAGACCCAGTACTTC
CDR3aa: CASSLGTPTQETQYF

len: 14
d_gene: -
abundance: few
j_gene: TRBJ2-2
v_gene: TRBV7-2
CDR3nt: TGTGCCAGCAGCTTAGTTACGGGGTCCGGGGAGCTGTTTTTT
CDR3aa: CASSLVTGSGELFF

len: 16
d_gene: TRBD2
abundance: -
j_gene: TRBJ2-5
v_gene: TRBV15
CDR3nt: TGTGCCACCAGCAGAGATACGTCTGTCGGGGGGAAGACCCAGTACTTC
CDR3aa: CATSRDTSVGGKTQYF

len: 14
d_gene: TRBD1
abundance: -
j_gene: TRBJ2-3
v_gene: TRBV29-1
CDR3nt: TGCAGCGGACAGGGGGCGGTTGTCACAGATACGCAGTATTTT
CDR3aa: CSGQGAVVTDTQYF

len: 12
d_gene: -
abundance: once
j_gene: TRBJ2-7
v_gene: TRBV7-9
CDR3nt: TGTGCCAGCAGCGACAGGCCGGACGAGCAGTACTTC
CDR3aa: CASSDRPDEQYF

len: 16
d_gene: -
abundance: -
j_gene: TRBJ2-2
v_gene: TRBV5-1
CDR3nt: TGCGCCAGCAGCAGCGGACAGATTACGAACACCGGGGAGCTGGTTTTT
CDR3aa: CASSSGQITNTGELVF

len: 17
d_gene: TRBD1
abundance: -
j_gene: TRBJ1-6
v_gene: TRBV4-1
CDR3nt: TGCGCCAGCAGCCAAGATTCACGGGACAGGGAAGTTTCACCCCTCCACTTT
CDR3aa: CASSQDSRDREVSPLHF

len: 14
d_gene: -
abundance: -
j_gene: TRBJ1-4
v_gene: TRBV6-5
CDR3nt: TGTGCCAGCAAGGGAGGGCTGTTACAGGAAAAACTGTTTTTT
CDR3aa: CASKGGLLQEKLFF

len: 14
d_gene: TRBD2
abundance: -
j_gene: TRBJ2-7
v_gene: TRBV7-3
CDR3nt: TGTGCCAGCAGCACTAGCGGGGGGCCTTACGAGCAGTACTTC
CDR3aa: CASSTSGGPYEQYF

len: 14
d_gene: TRBD2
abundance: -
j_gene: TRBJ2-3
v_gene: TRBV11-3
CDR3nt: TGTGCCAGCAGCTTAGGTCTAGCGGGGGGCCCGCAGTATTTT
CDR3aa: CASSLGLAGGPQYF

len: 14
d_gene: -
abundance: once
j_gene: TRBJ1-2
v_gene: TRBV5-1
CDR3nt: TGCGCCAGCAGCTCCATACAGGGTCAGGGTAGCTACACCTTC
CDR3aa: CASSSIQGQGSYTF

len: 13
d_gene: -
abundance: -
j_gene: TRBJ1-5
v_gene: TRBV2
CDR3nt: TGTGCCAGCAGTGAAAGGGGAAGGGGGGGGTTGCATTTT
CDR3aa: CASSERGRGGLHF

len: 16
d_gene: TRBD1
abundance: once
j_gene: TRBJ1-2
v_gene: TRBV29-1
CDR3nt: TGCAGCGTTGACTATGACAGGGGGCTCGCTAACTATGGCTACACCTTC
CDR3aa: CSVDYDRGLANYGYTF

len: 15
d_gene: -
abundance: -
j_gene: TRBJ1-1
v_gene: TRBV19
CDR3nt: TGTGCCAGTAGTATAGTGGGCAGAGTGAACACTGAAGCTTTCTTT
CDR3aa: CASSIVGRVNTEAFF

len: 14
d_gene: TRBD1
abundance: few
j_gene: TRBJ1-1
v_gene: TRBV6-5
CDR3nt: TGTGCCAGCATAAGGAGACAGGGGGGCACTGAAGCTTTCTTT
CDR3aa: CASIRRQGGTEAFF

len: 15
d_gene: TRBD2
abundance: -
j_gene: TRBJ2-5
v_gene: TRBV7-6
CDR3nt: TGTGCCAATACGAGACTAGCGGGGGACCAAGAGACCCAGTACTTC
CDR3aa: CANTRLAGDQETQYF

len: 14
d_gene: -
abundance: -
j_gene: TRBJ2-4
v_gene: TRBV5-4
CDR3nt: TGTGCCAGCAGCCCCCAAAAGAGGGAAGACATTCAGTACTTC
CDR3aa: CASSPQKREDIQYF

len: 15
d_gene: -
abundance: -
j_gene: TRBJ1-2
v_gene: TRBV7-9
CDR3nt: TGTGCCAGCACACGGAAGGGAGCGAGAAACTATGGCTACACCTTC
CDR3aa: CASTRKGARNYGYTF

len: 14
d_gene: -
abundance: few
j_gene: TRBJ1-3
v_gene: TRBV6-5
CDR3nt: TGTGCCAGCAGCCTCAGGGGCTCTGGAAACACCATATATTTT
CDR3aa: CASSLRGSGNTIYF

len: 15
d_gene: -
abundance: once
j_gene: TRBJ2-7
v_gene: TRBV4-1
CDR3nt: TGCGCCAGCAGTCGCTCAGGGTTTTGGGCCTACGAGCAGTACTTC
CDR3aa: CASSRSGFWAYEQYF

len: 12
d_gene: TRBD1
abundance: -
j_gene: TRBJ2-1
v_gene: TRBV18
CDR3nt: TGTGCCAGCTCGGGACAGGGTAATGAGCAGTTCTTC
CDR3aa: CASSGQGNEQFF

len: 13
d_gene: -
abundance: -
j_gene: TRBJ1-5
v_gene: TRBV2
CDR3nt: TGTGCCAGCAGCCGGATTCGGGATCAGCCCCAGCATTTT
CDR3aa: CASSRIRDQPQHF

len: 15
d_gene: TRBD1
abundance: -
j_gene: TRBJ1-4
v_gene: TRBV5-1
CDR3nt: TGCGCCAGCAGCTTAGTGACAGGGGTTGGTGAAAAACTGTTTTTT
CDR3aa: CASSLVTGVGEKLFF

len: 15
d_gene: TRBD1
abundance: few
j_gene: TRBJ2-7
v_gene: TRBV6-1
CDR3nt: TGTGCCAGCAGAGAAATGACAGGGAGCTCCTACGAGCAGTACTTC
CDR3aa: CASREMTGSSYEQYF

len: 17
d_gene: -
abundance: -
j_gene: TRBJ2-6
v_gene: TRBV7-2
CDR3nt: TGTGCCAGCAGCTTACAGGGCCCCCGCTCTGGGGCCAACGTCCTGACTTTC
CDR3aa: CASSLQGPRSGANVLTF

len: 13
d_gene: -
abundance: -
j_gene: TRBJ1-4
v_gene: TRBV10-3
CDR3nt: TGTGCCATCAGTGCCGGGGGAAACGAAAAACTGTTTTTT
CDR3aa: CAISAGGNEKLFF